The entry below gives a single TCR beta chain sequence along with its context. The antigen remains undetermined. Each donor was nominally healthy when sampled (though unrecorded immune exposures were likely). The data derive from a study of cytomegalovirus exposure and HLA in healthy donors. Study-wide background: From donors who were HLA-typed, an early data release held 65 million to 85 million unique TCRs. Study-wide points: The study flagged around 150 TCR beta chains as cytomegalovirus-associated.

This CDR3 is 13 amino acids long. Trimming pared 4 bases from V and 8 bases from J, leaving 11 bases between. Germline CDR1 and CDR2: LNHDA and SQIVND (reference sequence). A multiplex PCR was run with 60 Vbeta primers and 13 Jbeta primers. Libraries were prepared by immunoSEQ multiplex PCR; TCRdb keeps only in-frame clonotypes and omits some of them. This sample has about 210,000 clones, with roughly 85% found just once. The chain combines TRBV19 with TRBJ1-4, with a possible D match to TRBD1 (5 bases). The TCR sequence derives from a male donor in good health and CMV-seronegative. Sequencing was done on a sample of PBMCs. CDR3 loop: CASSTRDGEKLFF. The CDR3 nucleotides are TGTGCCAGTAGTACCAGGGATGGGGAAAAACTGTTTTTT.